This T cell receptor (beta chain) was sequenced during a study of T cells in localized non-small cell lung cancer. Germline CDR1 is MNHEY and CDR2 is SMNVEV (reference sequence). V was shortened by 3 bases and J by 0 bases, with 15 bases between the two germline ends. There are 17 residues in the CDR3. The study's findings and limits: Appearances in adjacent lung were noted for a median approximately 52 of the top 100 tumor clones. A higher density of T cells in blood coincided with extended overall survival. It was uninvolved adjacent lung that showed the highest T cell clonality, exceeding tumor.

On this clone itself: Antigen unknown.

Sequencing was performed with immunoSEQ multiplex PCR; in TCRdb, only in-frame clones are kept and a portion is missing. The data contain 10,000 to 12,000 clones, around three quarters of them seen just once; the ten biggest clones take up 30% to 35%. J is TRBJ1-5 and V is TRBV27, with a weak D call TRBD1 (6 bases). The clonotype was recovered from a male donor older than 55 with stage I lung adenocarcinoma. The material was peripheral blood, obtained before any cancer treatment. For the CDR3, the DNA is TGTGCCAGCAGTTTCAGGAAACAGGGATATAGCAATCAGCCCCAGCATTTT. This encodes CASSFRKQGYSNQPQHF.